The clone carrying this T cell receptor beta chain was recorded a few times. Its antigen is currently unknown. The CDR3 spans 15 residues. Between the trimmed V and J ends, which lost 5 bases and 3 bases, there was a span of 13 bases. The V gene's germline CDR1 is LNHDA and CDR2 SQIVND (reference sequence). TCRdb re-called the reads through MiXCR, storing one row per CDR3 protein. The sample carries around 530,000 distinct CDR3 sequences, approximately 26% recorded once. The entry originates in a study of T cell repertoires in cytomegalovirus infection. Study-wide points: Cumulative public TCR beta family frequency identified CMV carriers with the relevant HLA.

This chain links TRBV19 with TRBJ1-4; D is ambiguous. The sequence was collected from a human donor in good health (CMV status not recorded). Some clones in this sample may be carry-over from other donors' samples. The specimen sequenced was PBMCs. The CDR3 loop reads CASSPYWGSNEKLFF. CDR3 sequence (DNA): TGTGCCAGTAGTCCCTATTGGGGATCTAATGAAAAACTGTTTTTT.